This is a list of T cell receptor beta chains from one sample in a study of T cells in narcolepsy. Sequencing was performed with immunoSEQ multiplex PCR; in TCRdb, only in-frame clones are kept and a portion is missing. The table lists tens of thousands of clones, just under 85% of them singletons. The material sequenced was CD45RA- memory CD4+ T cells from PBMCs. The receptors stem from a human donor with narcolepsy. CDR3s include the opening cysteine and the closing phenylalanine or tryptophan. A D gene is named only where the DNA matches it firmly. Expanded clones are given a class, and other clones once, few, many or no size at all.

>TRBJ2-1|TRBD2|once|TRBV19
CASASMAGGPKNNEQFF
TGTGCCAGTGCGTCGATGGCGGGAGGGCCGAAGAACAATGAGCAGTTCTTC
>TRBJ2-7|.|.|TRBV6-6
CASSYERRAEQYF
TGTGCCAGCAGTTACGAGCGGCGGGCCGAGCAGTACTTC
>TRBJ2-2|.|.|TRBV7-9
CASSLPAGELFF
TGTGCCAGCAGCTTACCAGCCGGGGAGCTGTTTTTT
>TRBJ2-5|TRBD2|.|TRBV6-1
CASSEISQGLAGGSRETQYF
TGTGCCAGCAGTGAAATTAGTCAGGGACTAGCGGGAGGGTCCAGGGAGACCCAGTACTTC
>TRBJ2-7|TRBD2|.|TRBV13
CASSTRTSGDSYEQYF
TGTGCCAGCAGCACCCGGACTAGCGGGGACTCCTACGAGCAGTACTTC
>TRBJ2-6|.|few|TRBV7-2
CASSLIHSGANVLTF
TGTGCCAGCAGCTTAATCCACTCTGGGGCCAACGTCCTGACTTTC
>TRBJ2-3|.|.|TRBV7-2
CASSLGAGTTTDTQYF
TGTGCCAGCAGCTTAGGGGCCGGGACGACCACAGATACGCAGTATTTT
>TRBJ1-2|.|.|TRBV5-1
CASSLGGSGYTF
TGCGCCAGCAGCTTGGGGGGGTCTGGCTACACCTTC
>TRBJ1-1|.|.|TRBV7-9
CASSYQNTEAFF
TGTGCCAGCAGCTACCAGAACACTGAAGCTTTCTTT
>TRBJ2-7|TRBD1|.|TRBV15
CATSRDPGQGSEQYF
TGTGCCACCAGCAGAGATCCGGGACAGGGGAGCGAGCAGTACTTC
>TRBJ1-1|.|.|TRBV19
CASKFHAEAFF
TGTGCCAGTAAGTTCCACGCTGAAGCTTTCTTT
>TRBJ2-1|.|.|TRBV5-1
CASSLEPGIYNEQFF
TGCGCCAGCAGCTTGGAGCCAGGGATCTACAATGAGCAGTTCTTC
>TRBJ2-1|.|.|TRBV7-2
CASSLGTGYNEQFF
TGTGCCAGCAGCTTAGGGACTGGATACAATGAGCAGTTCTTC
>TRBJ1-1|.|once|TRBV10-1
CASSESVSGVNTEAFF
TGCGCCAGCAGTGAGTCGGTTTCGGGTGTGAACACTGAAGCTTTCTTT
>TRBJ1-5|.|.|TRBV29-1
CSFSHGVNQPQHF
TGCAGCTTCTCCCATGGGGTCAATCAGCCCCAGCATTTT